This T cell receptor beta chain was documented in a study of cytomegalovirus exposure and HLA in healthy donors. 13 Jbeta primers and 60 Vbeta primers were used for the PCR. Profiling relied on immunoSEQ multiplex PCR, and the TCRdb table lists in-frame clones only, not all of them. The sample has approximately 170,000 clones; 75% to 85% are singletons. The junction had 8 bases not matched to a gene; V was cut back by 1 base and J by 3 bases. CDR3 size: 16 residues. Germline assignment: CDR1 SQVTM and CDR2 ANQGSEA. V and J are TRBV29-1 and TRBJ2-1, with 8 bases that match TRBD1. Sequencing was carried out using PBMCs. The receptor was isolated from a female donor in good health and CMV-seronegative. CDR3 sequence reads: CSVEVEPDRDYNEQFF. CDR3 nucleotides: TGCAGCGTTGAAGTGGAACCGGACAGGGACTACAATGAGCAGTTCTTC.